These T cell receptor beta chains were read from a single sample in a study of blood T cells in healthy people across ages. TCRdb independently ran MiXCR on the 5' RACE reads; one entry per CDR3 protein. Among fewer than 2 million distinct CDR3 sequences listed, 39% were seen once. Sequencing was done on a sample of blood. These receptors were collected from a human donor in good health. CDR3s include the opening cysteine and the closing phenylalanine or tryptophan. A D gene is named only where the DNA matches it firmly. Clone size is given for some rows only: seen once, a few or many times, or a class if the clone is expanded.

v_call	clone_size	d_call	j_call	cdr3_aa
TRBV20-1	few	NA	TRBJ1-5	CSARPPNVGGLSNQPQHF
TRBV6-6	many	NA	TRBJ2-1	CASSYSSEVEQFF
TRBV29-1	few	TRBD1	NA	CSAATVGQGSYEQYF
TRBV6-5	few	NA	TRBJ2-7	CASSETVRGAYEQYF
TRBV4-3	NA	TRBD1	TRBJ1-2	CASSRAVTGGAHGYTF
TRBV20-1	NA	NA	NA	CSCRGPYEQYF
TRBV28	NA	NA	TRBJ1-2	CASSRKGLNYGYTF
TRBV2	NA	NA	TRBJ1-1	CASRVLPEAFF
TRBV7-8	NA	NA	TRBJ2-7	CASSLSRQYYEQYF
TRBV9	few	TRBD1	TRBJ1-4	CASTPGTGEKLFF
TRBV24-1	NA	TRBD2	TRBJ2-5	CATSDPQRGGQETQYF
TRBV6-2/TRBV6-3	NA	NA	TRBJ2-1	CASSIRGSGVEQFF
TRBV7-9	many	NA	TRBJ2-2	CASSHLKNTGELFF
TRBV28	NA	TRBD1	TRBJ1-2	CASSLTGGAKGYTF
TRBV10-3	NA	NA	TRBJ1-2	CAITPDLYGYTF
TRBV5-5	NA	NA	TRBJ2-1	CASSLLRYRGGSYNEQFF
TRBV20-1	NA	TRBD2	TRBJ2-5	CSAQAGVQETQYF
TRBV20-1	few	NA	TRBJ2-5	CSAEGSQETQYF
TRBV2	NA	NA	TRBJ1-5	CASRDYSNQPQHF
TRBV28	few	NA	TRBJ2-5	CASSPPNGEETQYF
TRBV5-5	NA	NA	TRBJ1-1	CASSLFTKTTNTEAFF
TRBV6-2/TRBV6-3	NA	TRBD2	TRBJ2-7	CASSYSRAGGSYEQYF
TRBV29-1	NA	NA	TRBJ2-5	CSVEEKVQETQYF
TRBV9	many	TRBD2	TRBJ2-1	CASSVGFTGGLINEQFF
TRBV6-5	few	TRBD1	TRBJ1-2	CASSTLGQGVNYGYTF
TRBV4-1	many	NA	TRBJ1-2	CASSQVASRPSGYTF
TRBV4-3	NA	NA	TRBJ1-2	CASSLTYRVQDGYTF
TRBV20-1	few	NA	TRBJ1-5	CSASSPRGEMQPQHF
TRBV9	NA	NA	TRBJ1-2	CASSVAQGHGYTF